The 13 T cell receptor beta chains below all came from one sample that was sequenced in a study of T-cell memory formation after mild COVID-19 (dated by TCRdb to 2020 to 2022). Library prep was done by 5' RACE. TCRdb names Illumina NovaSeq 6000 as the instrument used. TCRdb trimmed the raw reads at Q25, called clones with MiXCR and kept productive beta chains. Every CDR3 protein is listed once, alongside the most common genes and DNA of its rows. In all, the sample holds approximately 580,000 distinct CDR3 sequences, and around 20% of those were seen once. The ten largest clones capture under 15% of the sample. Source material: PBMCs or a T cell subset sorted from them (not recorded which). All receptors come from an adult woman who had mild COVID-19 (a few samples of this study predate the infection). The sample titles of this study are shuffled in the database, so cell type and time point are left out; the donor was told from shared clones.

Only a few counts were recorded for this clonotype. V is TRBV15 and J is TRBJ1-1, with unresolved D. V lost 7 bases to trimming and J lost 0 bases, with 15 bases between them. The CDR3 length is 15 residues. Germline CDR1 LNHNV, CDR2 YYDKDF (reference sequence). CDR3 in DNA: TGTGCCACCAAATCACAGAGCTGGCTGAACACTGAAGCTTTCTTT. Encoded protein: CATKSQSWLNTEAFF.

In its sample, this clonotype was seen a few times. The rearrangement links TRBV7-6 to TRBJ2-1; D unresolved. The V gene's germline CDR1 is SGHVS and CDR2 FNYEAQ. With 1 base removed from V and 0 bases from J, the gap between germline ends came to 7 bases. The CDR3 consists of 15 residues. The CDR3 nucleotides are TGTGCCAGCAGCTTAGTTGCGAGCTCCTACAATGAGCAGTTCTTC. This translates into CASSLVASSYNEQFF.

V and J are TRBV2 and TRBJ2-7; D tentatively fits TRBD1 or TRBD2 (5 bases each). CDR1 SNHLY and CDR2 FYNNEI come from the germline V gene. The V end was cut by 7 bases, the J end by 3 bases, with 13 bases between. The CDR3 totals 13 residues. The CDR3 loop reads CASTGRRIYEQYF. The DNA for the CDR3 is TGTGCCAGCACGGGGCGGCGAATCTACGAGCAGTACTTC.

The chain carries TRBV18 and TRBJ1-5; D might be TRBD1 (6 bases). The CDR3 runs 15 residues. CDR1 is KGHSH and CDR2 is LQKENI in the germline V gene. With 4 bases removed from V and 0 bases from J, the gap between germline ends came to 10 bases. DNA for the CDR3: TGTGCCAGCTCACGAGGACAGAATAGCAATCAGCCCCAGCATTTT. It specifies CASSRGQNSNQPQHF.

This clonotype was seen only a few times. The chain carries TRBV20-1 and TRBJ2-3; no clear D. Germline CDR1 is DFQATT and CDR2 is SNEGSKA (reference sequence). The V end lost 5 bases, the J end lost 0 bases, and 9 bases lay between the germline ends. This CDR3 contains 13 residues. CDR3 in DNA: TGCAGTGCTCCGCCGGTTAGCACAGATACGCAGTATTTT. Residues: CSAPPVSTDTQYF.

This chain joins TRBV7-9 and TRBJ2-5; 14 nucleotides line up with TRBD2. The CDR3 extends over 18 amino acids. Trimming at V came to 4 bases and at J to 0 bases, leaving 7 bases not matched to a gene. Germline CDR1 is SEHNR and CDR2 is FQNEAQ (reference sequence). The CDR3, as DNA: TGTGCCAGCAGCTCCGGGACTAGCGGGAGCATGTACCAAGAGACCCAGTACTTC. Protein sequence: CASSSGTSGSMYQETQYF.

This clonotype came up a few times. The chain is built from TRBV6-5 and TRBJ2-7; the match to TRBD2 covers 12 bases. The CDR3 loop spans 17 amino acids. The V segment lost 0 bases and the J segment 6 bases; nucleotides outside the gene matches: 9. Germline values: CDR1 MNHEY, CDR2 SVGAGI. The CDR3 sequence is CASSYSALAGGRGEQYF. The CDR3 DNA reads as TGTGCCAGCAGTTACTCGGCTCTAGCGGGAGGGAGGGGCGAGCAGTACTTC.

This clonotype appeared a single time. V gene TRBV29-1 combines with J gene TRBJ2-6; 8 bases line up with TRBD2. The V and J ends lost 7 bases and 2 bases, in that order; junction bases with no gene match: 13. From germline, CDR1 is SQVTM and CDR2 ANQGSEA. This CDR3 has 17 residues. CDR3 nucleotide sequence: TGCAGCGCCGGGGGGGTCCCGACCCGGGCTGGGGCCAACGTCCTGACTTTC. Translation gives CSAGGVPTRAGANVLTF.

The J gene is TRBJ2-1, the V gene TRBV7-9; D may be TRBD2 (7 bases). This CDR3 contains 16 residues. V lost 11 bases and J lost 0, with 20 bases in between. CDR1 is SEHNR, CDR2 FQNEAQ, per germline (reference sequence). CDR3 sequence reads: CAGGGGGSLSYNEQFF. Here the CDR3 DNA reads TGTGCCGGAGGGGGGGGCGGCTCCCTCTCCTACAATGAGCAGTTCTTC.

This clonotype was counted only a few times. V is TRBV3-1 and J is TRBJ2-5, with 7 positions matching TRBD1. This CDR3 is built from 17 residues. From germline, CDR1 is LGHDT and CDR2 YNNKEL (reference sequence). Unmatched junction bases numbered 16, after V lost 4 bases and J lost 5 bases. CDR3 nucleotide sequence: TGTGCCAGCAGCCTGCGACAGGGCCGAGGAGATCCGGAGACCCAGTACTTC. It is translated as CASSLRQGRGDPETQYF.

The chain has TRBV7-9 and TRBJ2-1; weak D call: TRBD2 (6 bases). V lost 0 bases and J 10 bases, leaving 10 bases between the germline ends. CDR3 length: 13 amino acids. The germline CDR1 and CDR2 sequences are SEHNR and FQNEAQ (reference sequence). The CDR3 DNA reads TGTGCCAGCAGCTTAGCTGCAAGCGGGGAGCAGTTCTTC. This encodes CASSLAASGEQFF.

The V gene is TRBV5-1, the J gene TRBJ2-2, with D perhaps matching TRBD1 (6 bases). This CDR3 contains 14 residues. V gave up 2 bases and J gave up 7 bases, with 12 bases separating them. Germline V gene lookup returns CDR1 SGHRS and CDR2 YFSETQ. CDR3 DNA: TGCGCCAGCAGCTTTGCGGACAGCGGCGGGGAGCTGTTTTTT. It codes for CASSFADSGGELFF.

This clonotype was picked up a small number of times. This chain connects TRBV24-1 to TRBJ1-3; no clear D. This CDR3 has 13 residues. Per germline, CDR1 KGHDR and CDR2 SFDVKD. V was clipped by 2 bases and J by 4 bases, with 5 bases between them. CDR3 DNA sequence: TGTGCCACCAGTGATTCGGGGGGAAACACCATATATTTT. This translates into CATSDSGGNTIYF.